A selection of T cell receptor beta chains follows, all from one sample in a study of blood T cells in healthy people across ages. Via MiXCR, TCRdb re-called the 5' RACE reads, giving one row per CDR3 protein. The sample consists of 1.5 million to 2 million distinct CDR3 sequences, 30% to 40% of them appearing once. The sample was blood. Source of these receptors: a human donor in good health. CDR3s include the opening cysteine and the closing phenylalanine or tryptophan. A D gene is named only where the DNA matches it firmly. Only some rows state a clone size, as once, few, many or a class for expanded clones.

clone size: -; D gene: -; J gene: TRBJ2-1; V gene: TRBV12-3/TRBV12-4; CDR3 DNA: TGTGCCAGCAACTTCGTCTACAATGAGCAGTTCTTC; CDR3 protein: CASNFVYNEQFF
clone size: -; D gene: -; J gene: TRBJ2-5; V gene: TRBV6-2/TRBV6-3; CDR3 DNA: TGTGCCAGCAGTAAGATTGGGGAGACCCAGTACTTC; CDR3 protein: CASSKIGETQYF
clone size: few; D gene: TRBD1; J gene: TRBJ1-2; V gene: TRBV9; CDR3 DNA: TGTGCCAGCAGCCGGGAACGAGGGACAGGGGACTATGGCTACACCTTC; CDR3 protein: CASSRERGTGDYGYTF
clone size: -; D gene: -; J gene: TRBJ2-7; V gene: TRBV6-2/TRBV6-3; CDR3 DNA: TGTGCCAGCAGTTTACCGGGACGCTTGAACTCCTACGAGCAGTACTTC; CDR3 protein: CASSLPGRLNSYEQYF
clone size: -; D gene: -; J gene: TRBJ2-1; V gene: TRBV7-3; CDR3 DNA: TGTGCCCGCAGCTTAATGGGGGGGGGCGGCGATGAGCAGTTCTTC; CDR3 protein: CARSLMGGGGDEQFF
clone size: many; D gene: -; J gene: TRBJ1-5; V gene: TRBV12-3/TRBV12-4; CDR3 DNA: TGTGCCAGCAGTTTCAATAGCAATCAGCCCCAGCATTTT; CDR3 protein: CASSFNSNQPQHF
clone size: few; D gene: TRBD1; J gene: TRBJ2-6; V gene: TRBV10-3; CDR3 DNA: TGTGCCATCAGCCAGGGACAGGGGCCTGGGGCCAACGTCCTGACTTTC; CDR3 protein: CAISQGQGPGANVLTF
clone size: -; D gene: TRBD1; J gene: TRBJ1-5; V gene: TRBV20-1; CDR3 DNA: TGCAGTGCTGGTGCCACAGGAGGGACAGGAGTCAATCAGCCCCAGCATTTT; CDR3 protein: CSAGATGGTGVNQPQHF
clone size: -; D gene: -; J gene: TRBJ1-2; V gene: TRBV7-2; CDR3 DNA: TGTGCCAGCAGCTTACCTGGAGAGGTCTATGGCTACACCTTC; CDR3 protein: CASSLPGEVYGYTF
clone size: -; D gene: -; J gene: TRBJ2-7; V gene: TRBV7-9; CDR3 DNA: TGTACCAGCAGCTCCTGGGAAGAGGATGAGGGCTACGAGCAGTACTTC; CDR3 protein: CTSSSWEEDEGYEQYF
clone size: -; D gene: -; J gene: TRBJ1-2; V gene: TRBV7-8; CDR3 DNA: TGTGCCAGCAGCTTAGCAGGGGGGGTAAACTATGGCTACACCTTC; CDR3 protein: CASSLAGGVNYGYTF
clone size: -; D gene: -; J gene: TRBJ2-7; V gene: TRBV18; CDR3 DNA: TGTGCCAGCTCACCACTAAATCGGGACGAGCAGTACTTC; CDR3 protein: CASSPLNRDEQYF
clone size: -; D gene: TRBD1; J gene: TRBJ1-2; V gene: TRBV27; CDR3 DNA: TGTGCCAGCAGAGAGCAGGGGGCCCCCAACTATGGCTACACCTTC; CDR3 protein: CASREQGAPNYGYTF
clone size: -; D gene: -; J gene: TRBJ1-1; V gene: TRBV7-3; CDR3 DNA: TGTGCCAGCAGCCCAAGGGGCGTCATGAACACTGAAGCTTTCTTT; CDR3 protein: CASSPRGVMNTEAFF
clone size: -; D gene: -; J gene: TRBJ1-2; V gene: TRBV12-3/TRBV12-4; CDR3 DNA: TGTGCCAGCAGTTTTACAGGTGGTTACTATGGCTACACCTTC; CDR3 protein: CASSFTGGYYGYTF
clone size: few; D gene: -; J gene: TRBJ2-5; V gene: TRBV20-1; CDR3 DNA: TGCAGTGCCCGTGGGGGCGGTGGGGCGGAGACCCAGTACTTC; CDR3 protein: CSARGGGGAETQYF
clone size: -; D gene: -; J gene: TRBJ1-1; V gene: TRBV7-9; CDR3 DNA: TGTGCCAGCAGCTTAGGATCTGGGATCAACACTGAAGCTTTCTTT; CDR3 protein: CASSLGSGINTEAFF
clone size: few; D gene: -; J gene: TRBJ2-6; V gene: TRBV5-6; CDR3 DNA: TGTGCCAGCAGCTTGAGTAGGAGCTCTGGGGCCAACGTCCTGACTTTC; CDR3 protein: CASSLSRSSGANVLTF